Listed here are 27 T cell receptor beta chains from one sample, sequenced in a study of shared clonotypes between healthy human individuals. In the naive CD8 group, cells lacked CD45RO and were positively selected for CCR7, so terminally differentiated effector memory CD45RA+ cells were left out. The method was immunoSEQ multiplex PCR; TCRdb's version includes in-frame clones alone and lacks a portion of them. This sample has about 2 million clones; about 95% occur once, and the top ten carry more than 0.95%. The sequenced sample was naive CD8+ T cells sorted from blood. These receptors came from a man between 18 and 29 years old in good health.

The V call is TRBV27, the J call TRBJ2-2; D is possibly TRBD1 or TRBD2 (7 bases each). Germline V gene data show CDR1 as MNHEY and CDR2 as SMNVEV (reference sequence). The ends were cut back, 1 base at V and 4 bases at J, with 13 bases in the middle. The CDR3 spans 16 residues. The CDR3 sequence is CASSLLTGRVTGELFF. CDR3 in DNA: TGTGCCAGCAGTTTATTGACAGGGAGGGTCACCGGGGAGCTGTTTTTT.

J is TRBJ2-7 and V is TRBV19, with 7 nucleotides matching TRBD1. The V gene end was trimmed by 5 bases and the J gene end by 1 base; junction bases not matched to a gene: 2. CDR3 size: 13 residues. The germline gives CDR1 LNHDA, CDR2 SQIVND (reference sequence). Written as DNA, the CDR3 is TGTGCCAGTAGTCTGGGACAGTCCTACGAGCAGTACTTC. It is translated as CASSLGQSYEQYF.

This chain links TRBV2 with TRBJ2-7; D is unresolved. The germline gives CDR1 SNHLY, CDR2 FYNNEI. The germline V and J ends were trimmed by 3 bases and 7 bases, with 10 bases remaining between them. The CDR3 has 12 residues. CDR3 nucleotides: TGTGCCAGCAGTGATCACCGAAATGAGCAGTACTTC. Translating it yields CASSDHRNEQYF.

The rearrangement uses TRBV7-3 and TRBJ2-3; 7 bases line up with TRBD2. The trim removed 5 bases at V and 0 bases at J, leaving 8 bases unmatched. The CDR3 is 16 residues long. Germline assignment: CDR1 SGHTA and CDR2 FQGTGA. This CDR3 reads CASSPGVGGSTDTQYF. CDR3 DNA sequence: TGTGCCAGCAGCCCTGGAGTGGGAGGGAGCACAGATACGCAGTATTTT.

A word on this clone: The junction does not match germline at one end; this may be a read error. Within the sample, other DNA sequences also encode this same CDR3. The chain is built from TRBV5-1 and TRBJ2-5; 8 bases agree with TRBD2. The germline CDR1 and CDR2 sequences are SGHRS and YFSETQ. This CDR3 comprises 14 residues. The CDR3 reads CASSTGLVEETQYF. CDR3 coding DNA: TGCGCCAGCAGCACGGGACTAGTGGAAGAGACACAGTACTTC.

As regards this clone: Other DNA sequences in this specimen translate into the identical CDR3. This chain joins TRBV27 and TRBJ2-7; TRBD2 is a possible D gene (5 bases). Trimming removed 3 bases at V and 2 bases at J, with 8 bases between. The CDR3 runs to 13 residues. Germline V gives CDR1 MNHEY, CDR2 SMNVEV (reference sequence). The chain's CDR3 is CASSFGVTYEQYF. The CDR3 DNA sequence: TGTGCCAGCAGTTTCGGGGTTACCTACGAGCAGTACTTC.

The V call is TRBV5-6, the J call TRBJ2-3; no reliable D call. The CDR3 is 17 amino acids. V was shortened by 4 bases and J by 2 bases, with 20 bases between the two germline ends. Germline V gene data show CDR1 as SGHDT and CDR2 as YYEEEE. The CDR3 reads CASSPTGFEGVTDTQYF. DNA for the CDR3: TGTGCCAGCAGCCCCACGGGTTTCGAAGGTGTCACAGATACGCAGTATTTT.

The V gene is TRBV11-1, the J gene TRBJ1-6; no reliable D call. CDR3 length: 10 amino acids. The V and J ends lost 8 bases and 8 bases respectively, with 4 bases between them. Germline CDR1 is SGHAT and CDR2 is FQDESV (reference sequence). CDR3 sequence (DNA): TGTGCCAGCCGCGATTCACCCCTCCACTTT. Protein product: CASRDSPLHF.

The V call is TRBV4-3, the J call TRBJ2-2; 7 bases match TRBD2. Germline CDR1 reads LGHNA; CDR2 reads YSLEER. The CDR3 is made up of 16 amino acids. Germline trimming cut 1 base from V and 1 base from J; bases unmatched to any gene: 3. DNA for the CDR3: TGCGCCAGCAGCCAAGGGGCTAGCGGGAACACCGGGGAGCTGTTTTTT. It specifies CASSQGASGNTGELFF.

The chain combines TRBV13 with TRBJ1-3; D gene uncertain. V dropped 1 base and J dropped 0 bases, with 4 bases sitting between them. This CDR3 is 14 amino acids long. Germline-derived CDR1 and CDR2 are PRHDT and FYEKMQ (reference sequence). The CDR3 protein is CASSLDLSGNTIYF. CDR3 nucleotide sequence: TGTGCCAGCAGCTTAGATCTCTCTGGAAACACCATATATTTT.

The chain is built from TRBV7-9 and TRBJ2-7; no clear D. CDR3 length: 15 residues. Germline CDR1 and CDR2: SEHNR and FQNEAQ (reference sequence). V lost 1 base to trimming and J lost 2 bases, with 12 bases between them. The CDR3 spells CASSLGGLTPYEQYF. The CDR3, as DNA: TGTGCCAGCAGCTTAGGGGGTCTAACCCCCTACGAGCAGTACTTC. The full variable domain, rest sourced from reference TRBV7-9 and TRBJ2-7, is DTGVSQNPRHKITKRGQNVTFRCDPISEHNRLYWYRQTLGQGPEFLTYFQNEAQLEKSRLLSDRFSAERPKGSFSTLEIQRTEQGDSAMYLCASSLGGLTPYEQYFGPGTRLTVT.

This chain connects TRBV6-1 to TRBJ2-7; TRBD1 agrees at 9 bases. CDR3 length: 16 amino acids. The V and J ends lost 1 base and 4 bases, in that order; junction bases with no gene match: 8. Germline V lookup: CDR1 MNHNS, CDR2 SASEGT. This chain's CDR3 is CASSEVVTGGWYEQYF. CDR3 bases: TGTGCCAGCAGTGAAGTGGTTACAGGGGGCTGGTACGAGCAGTACTTC.

The chain is built from TRBV19 and TRBJ2-3, with D hard to call. Germline values: CDR1 LNHDA, CDR2 SQIVND (reference sequence). V was cut by 5 bases and J by 3 bases, with 18 bases left in between. This CDR3 spans 16 amino acids. The CDR3 DNA reads TGTGCCAGTAGTTCGGAAAGGGAAGGGCTGACAGATACGCAGTATTTT. This codes for CASSSEREGLTDTQYF.

This chain connects TRBV19 to TRBJ1-1; a possible D gene is TRBD1 (5 bases). Trimming removed 5 bases at V and 4 bases at J, with 11 bases between. This CDR3 spans 13 amino acids. CDR1 and CDR2 (germline): LNHDA, SQIVND (reference sequence). The CDR3, as DNA: TGTGCCAGTAGTTTCGCCGGGGGCACTGAAGCTTTCTTT. Residues: CASSFAGGTEAFF. Complete variable domain (other parts from reference TRBV19 and TRBJ1-1): DGGITQSPKYLFRKEGQNVTLSCEQNLNHDAMYWYRQDPGQGLRLIYYSQIVNDFQKGDIAEGYSVSREKKESFPLTVTSAQKNPTAFYLCASSFAGGTEAFFGQGTRLTVV.

The chain recombines TRBV28 with TRBJ1-2, with D perhaps matching TRBD1 (5 bases). The germline V gene has CDR1 MDHEN and CDR2 SYDVKM. Trimming removed 3 bases from V and 3 bases from J, with 8 bases in between. The CDR3 loop spans 13 amino acids. CDR3 protein: CASSLSRDYGYTF. CDR3 DNA sequence: TGTGCCAGCAGTTTGTCCAGGGACTATGGCTACACCTTC.

V gene TRBV9 combines with J gene TRBJ1-2; TRBD1 aligns across 7 bases. Trimming cost V 4 bases and J 0 bases; bases outside gene matches: 9. The CDR3 is 16 residues long. Per germline, CDR1 SGDLS and CDR2 YYNGEE. The CDR3 spells CASSQGGTVANYGYTF. The CDR3 coding sequence is TGTGCCAGCAGCCAGGGGGGGACAGTAGCTAACTATGGCTACACCTTC.

The chain joins TRBV27 to TRBJ1-2, with TRBD1 as a possible D gene (6 bases). V was shortened by 9 bases and J by 3 bases, with 23 bases between the two germline ends. This CDR3 is built from 16 residues. Germline CDR1 is MNHEY and CDR2 is SMNVEV (reference sequence). CDR3 residues: CASRTGMGASYYGYTF. The CDR3 nucleotides read TGTGCCAGTCGGACCGGGATGGGGGCGTCTTACTATGGCTACACCTTC.

The DNA of the CDR3 is TGCGCCAGCAGCCAAGTTGCATTGAGGGCCGAGCAGTACTTC. Residues: CASSQVALRAEQYF. The genes are TRBV4-3 and TRBJ2-7; possible D gene TRBD2, 5 bases. CDR3 length: 14 amino acids. Trimming pared 1 base from V and 6 bases from J, leaving 13 bases between. Germline V lookup: CDR1 LGHNA, CDR2 YSLEER.

The J gene is TRBJ1-5, the V gene TRBV5-1, with D uncertain. V was pared by 0 bases and J by 0 bases, with 7 bases between. The CDR3 length is 15 residues. Germline V gene sequence: CDR1 SGHRS, CDR2 YFSETQ. CDR3 loop: CASSLGEISNQPQHF. The CDR3, as DNA: TGCGCCAGCAGCTTGGGGGAAATTAGCAATCAGCCCCAGCATTTT. The full variable domain, with the rest looked up from reference TRBV5-1 and TRBJ1-5, is KAGVTQTPRYLIKTRGQQVTLSCSPISGHRSVSWYQQTPGQGLQFLFEYFSETQRNKGNFPGRFSGRQFSNSRSEMNVSTLELGDSALYLCASSLGEISNQPQHFGDGTRLSIL.

The J gene is TRBJ2-1, the V gene TRBV7-9; D is undetermined. The CDR3 extends over 12 amino acids. The V end lost 10 bases, the J end lost 3 bases, and 10 bases lay between the germline ends. CDR1 is SEHNR, CDR2 FQNEAQ, per germline (reference sequence). CDR3 sequence reads: CATSRHYNEQFF. In DNA, the CDR3 is TGTGCCACGAGCCGCCACTACAATGAGCAGTTCTTC.

The V and J genes are TRBV11-2 and TRBJ1-2; D is uncertain. Germline V gene sequence: CDR1 SGHAT, CDR2 FQNNGV. This CDR3 has 14 residues. The V end was cut by 5 bases, the J end by 2 bases, with 12 bases between. The CDR3 coding sequence is TGTGCCAGCAGCCTCGGGATGGGGAACTATGGCTACACCTTC. Encoded protein: CASSLGMGNYGYTF.

The chain uses TRBV7-9 and TRBJ1-1; D is uncertain. The CDR3 runs 13 residues. V shed 3 bases and J shed 1 base, with 6 bases lying between them. The V gene's germline CDR1 is SEHNR and CDR2 FQNEAQ (reference sequence). CDR3 residues: CASSFFANTEAFF. The DNA for the CDR3 is TGTGCCAGCAGCTTTTTTGCGAACACTGAAGCTTTCTTT. Full variable domain (remainder filled in from reference TRBV7-9 and TRBJ1-1): DTGVSQNPRHKITKRGQNVTFRCDPISEHNRLYWYRQTLGQGPEFLTYFQNEAQLEKSRLLSDRFSAERPKGSFSTLEIQRTEQGDSAMYLCASSFFANTEAFFGQGTRLTVV.

The chain links TRBV15 to TRBJ2-3; D call uncertain. The CDR3 has 12 residues. The germline CDR1 and CDR2 sequences are LNHNV and YYDKDF (reference sequence). Trimming removed 5 bases at V and 3 bases at J, with 6 bases between. CDR3 region: CATSQVTDTQYF. CDR3 coding DNA: TGTGCCACCAGCCAGGTGACAGATACGCAGTATTTT.

As regards this clone: The sample contains more than one DNA sequence encoding this CDR3. This chain uses TRBV6-1 with TRBJ2-7; D remains ambiguous. V was cut by 4 bases and J by 0 bases, with 7 bases left in between. There are 13 residues in the CDR3. Germline V gives CDR1 MNHNS, CDR2 SASEGT. The CDR3 protein is CASSGVSSYEQYF. The CDR3 DNA reads TGTGCCAGCAGTGGTGTGAGCTCCTACGAGCAGTACTTC.

As concerns this clone: The same CDR3 can be traced to other DNA sequences in this sample. The chain has TRBV10-3 and TRBJ2-2, with D perhaps matching TRBD1 or TRBD2 (5 bases each). Trimming stripped 5 bases from V and 0 bases from J, with 7 bases between. CDR3 length equals 14 residues. CDR1 is ENHRY and CDR2 is SYGVKD in the germline V gene. CDR3 sequence (DNA): TGTGCCATCAGTCGGGACCCGAACACCGGGGAGCTGTTTTTT. Encoded protein: CAISRDPNTGELFF.

The rearrangement links TRBV28 to TRBJ1-2, with a possible D match to TRBD1 (5 bases). CDR1 is MDHEN and CDR2 is SYDVKM in the germline V gene. The V and J ends lost 4 bases and 4 bases respectively, with 10 bases between them. The CDR3 loop spans 13 amino acids. In nucleotides, the CDR3 is TGTGCCAGCAGTTACGGGGCCAGCTATGGCTACACCTTC. This sequence encodes CASSYGASYGYTF.

The genes are TRBV5-4 and TRBJ2-5; TRBD1 matches at 11 bases. Unmatched junction bases numbered 7, after V lost 5 bases and J lost 4 bases. The CDR3 is 15 amino acids. Germline V gene sequence: CDR1 SGHNT, CDR2 YYREEE (reference sequence). The CDR3 DNA follows: TGTGCCAGCAGTATTCCGGGACAGGGGGGAGAGACCCAGTACTTC. Translated: CASSIPGQGGETQYF. Full variable domain (rest looked up from reference TRBV5-4 and TRBJ2-5): ETGVTQSPTHLIKTRGQQVTLRCSSQSGHNTVSWYQQALGQGPQFIFQYYREEENGRGNFPPRFSGLQFPNYSSELNVNALELDDSALYLCASSIPGQGGETQYFGPGTRLLVL.